These T cell receptor beta chains were read from a single sample in a study of blood T cell repertoires in COVID-19. The repertoire was sequenced with immunoSEQ multiplex PCR; TCRdb's copy has only in-frame clones and lacks some. The table records 60,000 to 85,000 clones, 65% to 90% of them present only once. The specimen was peripheral blood. Receptors were obtained from a man older than 75 with acute or convalescent COVID-19. CDR3s include the opening cysteine and the closing phenylalanine or tryptophan. D genes are given only for firm matches. The listing skips clone size in some rows; elsewhere it reads once, few, many or a size class.

cdr3_nt cdr3_aa j_call v_call d_call clone_size
TGTGCCAGCAGTCCCTACAGGTTTGAGGACCAAGAGACCCAGTACTTC CASSPYRFEDQETQYF TRBJ2-5 TRBV6-2/TRBV6-3 . .
TGCAGCGTTGAGAGGACAGCGGGAGACTACACCTTC CSVERTAGDYTF TRBJ1-2 TRBV29-1 . .
TGTGCCAGCAGTCGAACCGGGACAGCCTGGCAGGGCTACACCTTC CASSRTGTAWQGYTF TRBJ1-2 TRBV27 TRBD1 .
TGTGCCAGCAGTTTAGGAGATAACTATGGCTACACCTTC CASSLGDNYGYTF TRBJ1-2 TRBV12-3/TRBV12-4 . .
TGTGCCAGCAGCTTCCGGGAGGGTAGTGAGCAGTTCTTC CASSFREGSEQFF TRBJ2-1 TRBV7-2 TRBD2 .
TGCAGCTCTCACTTGCGGGACAGATATAGCAATCAGCCCCAGCATTTT CSSHLRDRYSNQPQHF TRBJ1-5 TRBV29-1 TRBD1 .
TGCGCCAGCAGCTTACTAGCGGGAGGTAGCACAGATACGCAGTATTTT CASSLLAGGSTDTQYF TRBJ2-3 TRBV5-1 TRBD2 .
TGTGCCAGCAGCTCCCGGGACAGGGGATTGGTCAATCAGCCCCAGCATTTT CASSSRDRGLVNQPQHF TRBJ1-5 TRBV7-8 TRBD1 .
TGTGCCAGTAGTACCATCGGGACTAGCGGGACTCACTACAATGAGCAGTTCTTC CASSTIGTSGTHYNEQFF TRBJ2-1 TRBV19 TRBD2 .
TGTGCCAGCAGATCGGCCGGGGGGAACACTGAAGCTTTCTTT CASRSAGGNTEAFF TRBJ1-1 TRBV7-8 . .
TGCAGCGTTTCCGGGACAGGACCCTACGAGCAGTACTTC CSVSGTGPYEQYF TRBJ2-7 TRBV29-1 TRBD1 .
TGTGCCAGCAGCTTTGCTGCGGGGGACTACGAGCAGTACTTC CASSFAAGDYEQYF TRBJ2-7 TRBV5-4 TRBD2 .
TGTGCCAGCAGCTTGGGACTAGCGGGGAGCACAGATACGCAGTATTTT CASSLGLAGSTDTQYF TRBJ2-3 TRBV11-2 TRBD2 .
TGCGCCAGCAGCTTGGCTGACCAAGAGACCCAGTACTTC CASSLADQETQYF TRBJ2-5 TRBV5-1 . .
TGTGCCAGCAGTTACCAATCGACGGGGAACACTGAAGCTTTCTTT CASSYQSTGNTEAFF TRBJ1-1 TRBV6-5 . few
TGTGCCAGCAGGTTGACGGGGAGTGAGCAGTTCTTC CASRLTGSEQFF TRBJ2-1 TRBV28 . .
TGTGCCAGCAAGATGGGTGTTCGAGGGGGTGATTCACCCCTCCACTTT CASKMGVRGGDSPLHF TRBJ1-6 TRBV2 . .
TGTGCCAGCAGTCGTCTTGGGCAGGGCCCTAGTTCGCCCCTCCACTTT CASSRLGQGPSSPLHF TRBJ1-6 TRBV2 . .
TGCGCCAGCAGATCCGCCGGAGGGACGTACCTCCTACACGGGGAGACCCAGTACTTC CASRSAGGTYLLHGETQYF TRBJ2-5 TRBV5-1 . .
TGTGCCAGCAGTTTCCTATCCGGGGGACAAAACATTCAGTACTTC CASSFLSGGQNIQYF TRBJ2-4 TRBV27 . .
TGTGCCAGCAGCTTGGTTGGAGGGAACGGTGAGCAGTTCTTC CASSLVGGNGEQFF TRBJ2-1 TRBV7-2 . .
TGTGCCAGCAGAACCAGCGGGACCACCTACAATGAGCAGTTCTTC CASRTSGTTYNEQFF TRBJ2-1 TRBV6-5 TRBD2 .
TGTGCCAGCAGCTCCTACAGGAGTGGAAACTCTGGGGCCAACGTCCTGACTTTC CASSSYRSGNSGANVLTF TRBJ2-6 TRBV7-2 . .
TGTGCCAGTAGAGGGACAGTACACGCAACTAATGAAAAACTGTTTTTT CASRGTVHATNEKLFF TRBJ1-4 TRBV19 TRBD1 .
TGTGCCAGCAGTTTTAACATCGGGTTCCAGCCCCAGCATTTT CASSFNIGFQPQHF TRBJ1-5 TRBV28 . .
TGTGCCAGCACCACAGGAAAGCGTTCTGGGGAAAAACTGTTTTTT CASTTGKRSGEKLFF TRBJ1-4 TRBV9 . few
TGTGCCAGCAGCTTAGGGCGGGGCGTCCTCATTAGCACAGATACGCAGTATTTT CASSLGRGVLISTDTQYF TRBJ2-3 TRBV7-3 . .
TGTGCCAGCAGCGTAGCCCCAGACACTAACTATGGCTACACCTTC CASSVAPDTNYGYTF TRBJ1-2 TRBV9 . .
TGTGCCAGCAGGAAAACAGGGGATTACACTGAAGCTTTCTTT CASRKTGDYTEAFF TRBJ1-1 TRBV2 TRBD1 few
TGTGCCACCAGTGAACCGGGACTAGCGGGAACCGGGGAGCTGTTTTTT CATSEPGLAGTGELFF TRBJ2-2 TRBV24-1 TRBD2 .
TGTGCCAGCAGTCATGACGGGGTATATGGCTACACCTTC CASSHDGVYGYTF TRBJ1-2 TRBV6-6 . .
TGCGCCAGCAGCCGCGGACTAGAAGAGACCCAGTACTTC CASSRGLEETQYF TRBJ2-5 TRBV5-1 TRBD2 .
TGTGCCAGCAGCCAATCTTTTTGGGGCGGAACAGGGAACTACGAGCAGTACTTC CASSQSFWGGTGNYEQYF TRBJ2-7 TRBV3-1/TRBV3-2 . .
TGTGCCAGCAGCTCGGGACAGGGGACCTATCAGCCCCAGCATTTT CASSSGQGTYQPQHF TRBJ1-5 TRBV5-8 TRBD1 .
TGTGCCAGCAGTTTATCGCCAGGCGCCATAGAAGCTTTCTTT CASSLSPGAIEAFF TRBJ1-1 TRBV28 . many
TGTGCCAGCAGCGCGACCTGGGACAGGGCTGGAAACACCATATATTTT CASSATWDRAGNTIYF TRBJ1-3 TRBV9 TRBD1 .
TGTGCCAGCAGCGGGGACAGGGCCCAAGAGACCCAGTACTTC CASSGDRAQETQYF TRBJ2-5 TRBV2 TRBD1 .